This entry lists 8 T cell receptor beta chains sequenced from one sample in a study of blood T cell repertoires in COVID-19. Libraries were prepared by immunoSEQ multiplex PCR; TCRdb keeps only in-frame clonotypes and omits some of them. The table shows tens of thousands of clones, with 70% to 80% occurring only once. Sequenced: peripheral blood. The receptors come from a human donor in a cohort sampled during active COVID-19.

V gene TRBV5-6 combines with J gene TRBJ2-5, with 14 bases aligning to TRBD2. V shed 4 bases, J shed 6 bases, and the junction held 5 bases outside the gene matches. The CDR3 totals 15 residues. CDR1 SGHDT and CDR2 YYEEEE come from the germline V gene. The CDR3 DNA reads as TGTGCCAGCAGCCCTGGGACTAGCGGGAGAAAGACCCAGTACTTC. It specifies CASSPGTSGRKTQYF.

The chain couples TRBV18 to TRBJ1-4, with D hard to call. V was shortened by 2 bases and J by 0 bases, with 10 bases between the two germline ends. CDR3 size: 16 residues. Germline CDR1 and CDR2: KGHSH and LQKENI. The CDR3 DNA sequence: TGTGCCAGCTCACCAATGAGGCCCTCAACTAATGAAAAACTGTTTTTT. This sequence encodes CASSPMRPSTNEKLFF.

The chain couples TRBV28 to TRBJ1-2; 7 bases fit TRBD1. From germline, CDR1 is MDHEN and CDR2 SYDVKM. CDR3 length: 14 amino acids. The J segment lost 5 bases and the V segment lost 6 bases, leaving 9 bases of the junction unmatched. CDR3: CASSLDRAGYGYTF. CDR3 nucleotides: TGTGCCAGCAGCTTAGACAGGGCTGGGTATGGCTACACCTTC.

The chain uses TRBV13 and TRBJ1-3; D unresolved. The CDR3 has 16 residues. Trimming removed 0 bases from V and 1 base from J, with 10 bases in between. CDR1 PRHDT and CDR2 FYEKMQ come from the germline V gene (reference sequence). The CDR3 region is CASSLGRRASGNTIYF. CDR3 in DNA: TGTGCCAGCAGCTTAGGCCGGAGAGCGTCTGGAAACACCATATATTTT.

V and J are TRBV5-6 and TRBJ1-2; the D gene is possibly TRBD1 (5 bases). Germline V gives CDR1 SGHDT, CDR2 YYEEEE. The CDR3 is 15 amino acids. Trimming removed 0 bases from V and 4 bases from J, with 13 bases in between. The chain's CDR3 is CASSLGGRQSYGYTF. CDR3 in DNA: TGTGCCAGCAGCTTGGGGGGCCGACAAAGCTATGGCTACACCTTC.

The chain couples TRBV18 to TRBJ1-2; TRBD1 might be the D (5 bases). Germline loops: CDR1 KGHSH, CDR2 LQKENI. V lost 3 bases and J 8 bases, leaving 13 bases between the germline ends. This CDR3 is 13 amino acids long. CDR3 DNA sequence: TGTGCCAGCTCACCGACAGTCCAGGAAGGCTACACCTTC. This gives the protein CASSPTVQEGYTF.

The chain uses TRBV2 and TRBJ1-5; 11 nucleotides agree with TRBD1. Trimming took 6 bases from V and 3 from J; bases not matched to a gene: 4. CDR3 length: 15 amino acids. Germline V gene sequence: CDR1 SNHLY, CDR2 FYNNEI. This CDR3 is CASSGQGASNQPQHF. The CDR3 DNA follows: TGTGCCAGCAGCGGACAGGGGGCCTCCAATCAGCCCCAGCATTTT. Complete variable domain (other parts from reference TRBV2 and TRBJ1-5): EPEVTQTPSHQVTQMGQEVILRCVPISNHLYFYWYRQILGQKVEFLVSFYNNEISEKSEIFDDQFSVERPDGSNFTLKIRSTKLEDSAMYFCASSGQGASNQPQHFGDGTRLSIL.

This chain joins TRBV19 and TRBJ2-7, with 8 nucleotides matching TRBD2. Germline V gene data show CDR1 as LNHDA and CDR2 as SQIVND (reference sequence). The ends lost 3 bases at V and 4 bases at J; junction bases unmatched: 11. The CDR3 runs 16 residues. As DNA, the CDR3 is TGTGCCAGTAGTATGCCGTCGGGAGGGGGAAATTACGAGCAGTACTTC. It is translated as CASSMPSGGGNYEQYF. The full variable domain, with the rest looked up from reference TRBV19 and TRBJ2-7, is DGGITQSPKYLFRKEGQNVTLSCEQNLNHDAMYWYRQDPGQGLRLIYYSQIVNDFQKGDIAEGYSVSREKKESFPLTVTSAQKNPTAFYLCASSMPSGGGNYEQYFGPGTRLTVT.